Listed here is a single T cell receptor (beta chain). Within the sample, other DNA sequences also encode this same CDR3. The V gene lost 5 bases and the J gene lost 1 base, with 8 bases spanning the gap. The CDR3 is 13 amino acids. Germline V gives CDR1 KGHSH, CDR2 LQKENI. For sorted subsets, 150 to 200 ng DNA per replicate equaled around 30,000 T cell genomes. Assay: immunoSEQ multiplex PCR; the TCRdb copy retains only in-frame clones and omits some. The repertoire has more than 2,000,000 clones, more than 90% of them found once; the top ten carry 0.13% to 0.15%. The sample comes from a study of shared clonotypes between healthy human individuals. The donor population consisted of healthy HIV-negative adults with no recent acute infections or vaccinations.

This receptor was taken from a man aged 18 to 29 in good health. The V gene is TRBV18, the J gene TRBJ2-5; the D gene is possibly TRBD1 (5 bases). Material: naive CD4+ T cells sorted from blood. Described subset: CD45RA+ positively selected. The CDR3 spells CASSSGLQETQYF. CDR3 DNA: TGTGCCAGCTCATCAGGGCTCCAAGAGACCCAGTACTTC. The entire variable domain, with the rest obtained from reference TRBV18 and TRBJ2-5, is as follows: NAGVMQNPRHLVRRRGQEARLRCSPMKGHSHVYWYRQLPEEGLKFMVYLQKENIIDESGMPKERFSAEFPKEGPSILRIQQVVRGDSAAYFCASSSGLQETQYFGPGTRLLVL.